The next 27 T cell receptor beta chains were all read from a single sample in a study of shared clonotypes between healthy human individuals. Libraries were prepared by immunoSEQ multiplex PCR; TCRdb keeps only in-frame clonotypes and omits some of them. The sample holds under 1,900,000 clones, less than 99% seen once. The specimen was naive CD4+ T cells sorted from blood. Sample subset: CD45RA+ positively selected. These receptors were taken from a man aged 25 to 40 in good health.

DNA of the CDR3: TGTGCCAGCAGTGAATACGGACAGGGGGCAATAGCCTACGAGCAGTACTTC. Its translation: CASSEYGQGAIAYEQYF. The chain is built from TRBV6-1 and TRBJ2-7, with 11 bases matching TRBD1. V was clipped by 2 bases and J by 2 bases; unmatched bases: 8. Germline assignment: CDR1 MNHNS and CDR2 SASEGT. The CDR3 is 17 amino acids.

The rearrangement joins TRBV9 to TRBJ1-2; TRBD1 agrees at 7 bases. Germline V gene sequence: CDR1 SGDLS, CDR2 YYNGEE. The CDR3 sequence is 14 residues long. Trimming took 3 bases from V and 7 from J; bases not matched to a gene: 9. The CDR3 sequence is CASSATGTEGGYTF. Written as DNA, the CDR3 is TGTGCCAGCAGCGCGACAGGGACTGAGGGTGGCTACACCTTC.

This chain joins TRBV29-1 and TRBJ2-3; D is undetermined. Trimming removed 5 bases from V and 4 bases from J, with 7 bases in between. This CDR3 comprises 11 residues. CDR1 and CDR2 (germline): SQVTM, ANQGSEA. The CDR3 region is CSVSLSDTQYF. CDR3 bases: TGCAGCGTTTCCCTTTCAGATACGCAGTATTTT.

The gene calls are TRBV9 and TRBJ1-4, with D possibly TRBD1 on 6 matching bases. Deletions cut 4 bases from V and 7 bases from J, with 17 bases between. CDR1 SGDLS and CDR2 YYNGEE come from the germline V gene. This CDR3 has 15 residues. The CDR3 loop reads CASSSEGGHIEKLFF. CDR3 nucleotides: TGTGCCAGCAGCTCAGAAGGGGGGCACATTGAAAAACTGTTTTTT.

The rearrangement joins TRBV19 to TRBJ1-4; D call uncertain. This CDR3 spans 15 amino acids. The V end lost 3 bases, the J end lost 4 bases, and 12 bases lay between the germline ends. The germline V gene has CDR1 LNHDA and CDR2 SQIVND (reference sequence). The CDR3 DNA sequence: TGTGCCAGTAGTATCTTTGGTGGAAATAATGAAAAACTGTTTTTT. It yields the protein CASSIFGGNNEKLFF.

The genes are TRBV9 and TRBJ2-7; 8 bases match TRBD1. V trimming: 4 bases; J trimming: 1 base; junction bases outside the gene matches: 7. The length of the CDR3 is 15 residues. CDR1 is SGDLS and CDR2 is YYNGEE in the germline V gene. This CDR3 reads CASSPSRDRSYEQYF. In DNA form, the CDR3 reads TGTGCCAGCAGCCCCTCCCGGGACAGGTCCTACGAGCAGTACTTC.

V is TRBV19 and J is TRBJ2-5, with D uncertain. The CDR3 sequence is 15 residues long. Germline CDR1 is LNHDA and CDR2 is SQIVND (reference sequence). Trimming shortened V by 0 bases and J by 5 bases, and 13 bases separated the two germline ends. The CDR3 bases are TGTGCCAGTAGTATAGATACTACCCGCGTGGAGACCCAGTACTTC. Translating it yields CASSIDTTRVETQYF.

The rearrangement joins TRBV9 to TRBJ2-7; TRBD2 agrees at 11 bases. Germline V gene data show CDR1 as SGDLS and CDR2 as YYNGEE. The junction had 5 bases not matched to a gene; V was cut back by 3 bases and J by 0 bases. The CDR3 loop spans 16 amino acids. In DNA form, the CDR3 reads TGTGCCAGCAGCGCGACTAGCGGGACTCGCTCCTACGAGCAGTACTTC. It encodes CASSATSGTRSYEQYF.

V is TRBV10-3 and J is TRBJ2-5; no definite D call. V lost 4 bases to trimming and J lost 7 bases, with 7 bases between them. Germline values: CDR1 ENHRY, CDR2 SYGVKD. The CDR3 is 11 amino acids. CDR3 protein: CAISGLGTQYF. Here the CDR3 DNA reads TGTGCCATCAGTGGGCTAGGGACCCAGTACTTC.

The V call is TRBV29-1, the J call TRBJ2-1, with TRBD2 matching 10 bases. With V trimmed by 7 bases and J by 3 bases, 6 bases remained unmatched. The germline V gene has CDR1 SQVTM and CDR2 ANQGSEA. The CDR3 is 14 amino acids. CDR3 region: CSAERLAGYNEQFF. In DNA form, the CDR3 reads TGCAGCGCCGAACGACTAGCGGGCTACAATGAGCAGTTCTTC.

The J gene is TRBJ2-3, the V gene TRBV7-9; D not resolved. CDR3 length: 15 amino acids. V was shortened by 7 bases and J by 0 bases, with 14 bases between the two germline ends. CDR1 is SEHNR, CDR2 FQNEAQ, per germline (reference sequence). CDR3 nucleotide sequence: TGTGCCAGCACCGAACTCACTTCTAGCACAGATACGCAGTATTTT. Protein: CASTELTSSTDTQYF.

The CDR3 nucleotides are TGTGCCAGCAGTTTTCTCCGGGACAGCACTAGCACAGATACGCAGTATTTT. Its translation is CASSFLRDSTSTDTQYF. The chain joins TRBV28 to TRBJ2-3; 7 positions match TRBD1. V shed 3 bases and J 0 bases; nucleotides not matched to a gene: 9. CDR1 and CDR2 (germline): MDHEN, SYDVKM. There are 17 residues in the CDR3.

The chain is built from TRBV7-3 and TRBJ2-1; D gene ambiguous. The CDR3 has 13 amino acids. Germline V gene sequence: CDR1 SGHTA, CDR2 FQGTGA. V dropped 6 bases and J dropped 0 bases, with 6 bases sitting between them. CDR3 sequence: CASRPSSYNEQFF. Here the CDR3 DNA reads TGTGCCAGCAGGCCCAGCTCCTACAATGAGCAGTTCTTC.

A note on this clone: One junction end disagrees with the germline gene, perhaps due to a read error. The J gene is TRBJ1-3, the V gene TRBV10-3; D is undetermined. In germline, CDR1 is ENHRY, CDR2 SYGVKD. The CDR3 extends over 14 amino acids. The CDR3 sequence: CAISELAAGDTIYF. CDR3 nucleotide sequence: TGTGCCATCAGTGAGTTGGCAGCTGGAGACACCATATATTTT.

The rearrangement joins TRBV30 to TRBJ2-7, with unresolved D. Trimming shortened V by 2 bases and J by 1 base, and 12 bases separated the two germline ends. Germline-derived CDR1 and CDR2 are GTSNPN and SVGIG (reference sequence). The CDR3 is 14 amino acids. CDR3 in DNA: TGTGCCTGGAGTCTGAATGCGTTATCCTACGAGCAGTACTTC. This gives the protein CAWSLNALSYEQYF. The whole variable domain, filled in from reference TRBV30 and TRBJ2-7, reads SQTIHQWPATLVQPVGSPLSLECTVEGTSNPNLYWYRQAAGRGLQLLFYSVGIGQISSEVPQNLSASRPQDRQFILSSKKLLLSDSGFYLCAWSLNALSYEQYFGPGTRLTVT.

This clone showed up just once. The gene calls are TRBV7-2 and TRBJ2-7; the D gene is possibly TRBD2 (6 bases). With 7 bases removed from V and 6 bases from J, the gap between germline ends came to 13 bases. The CDR3 runs 12 residues. Germline CDR1 is SGHTA and CDR2 is FQGNSA. The CDR3 DNA sequence: TGTGCCAGCACTCGAGGGGAGGCCGAGCAGTACTTC. Protein sequence: CASTRGEAEQYF.

This clone was recorded only once. The genes are TRBV30 and TRBJ1-1, with a tentative D call TRBD1 (5 bases). CDR1 is GTSNPN, CDR2 SVGIG, per germline (reference sequence). This CDR3 contains 13 residues. V was cut by 8 bases and J by 2 bases, with 15 bases left in between. CDR3 region: CAGEDTANTEAFF. CDR3 nucleotides: TGTGCCGGAGAGGACACCGCTAACACTGAAGCTTTCTTT.

The J gene is TRBJ1-2, the V gene TRBV7-2; a weak D match, TRBD1 (5 bases). Trimming stripped 1 base from V and 0 bases from J, with 15 bases between. Germline assignment: CDR1 SGHTA and CDR2 FQGNSA. This CDR3 is built from 17 residues. Here the CDR3 reads CASSLDLAAGSNYGYTF. For the CDR3, the DNA is TGTGCCAGCAGCTTAGATCTGGCGGCAGGGTCTAACTATGGCTACACCTTC. The variable domain in full, completed from reference TRBV7-2 and TRBJ1-2, reads GAGVSQSPSNKVTEKGKDVELRCDPISGHTALYWYRQSLGQGLEFLIYFQGNSAPDKSGLPSDRFSAERTGGSVSTLTIQRTQQEDSAVYLCASSLDLAAGSNYGYTFGSGTRLTVV.

The J gene is TRBJ2-1, the V gene TRBV11-2, with 10 nucleotides matching TRBD2. V trimming: 5 bases; J trimming: 1 base; junction bases outside the gene matches: 5. From germline, CDR1 is SGHAT and CDR2 FQNNGV. The CDR3 has 16 amino acids. CDR3: CASSLLAGVSYNEQFF. The DNA for the CDR3 is TGTGCCAGCAGCCTCCTAGCGGGAGTATCCTACAATGAGCAGTTCTTC.

In its sample, this clone was seen once. The chain carries TRBV21-1 and TRBJ2-7; the D call in the table, TRBD2, was not verified against the DNA. TRBV21-1 is annotated as a pseudogene. The CDR3 loop spans 14 amino acids. The CDR3 loop is CASVAWTSSYEQYF. The CDR3 nucleotides are TGTGCCAGCGTCGCCTGGACTAGCTCCTACGAGCAGTACTTC.

The J gene is TRBJ2-7, the V gene TRBV11-3; D ambiguous. The CDR3 covers 15 residues. Germline V gene lookup returns CDR1 SGHNT and CDR2 YENEEA. Trimming removed 5 bases from V and 3 bases from J, with 17 bases in between. The CDR3 nucleotides read TGTGCCAGCAGCCCCTATGCTGGCCAAGACTACGAGCAGTACTTC. Translated: CASSPYAGQDYEQYF.

The chain uses TRBV21-1 and TRBJ2-1; the tabulated D call, TRBD1, remains unverified against the DNA. TRBV21-1 is annotated as a pseudogene. This CDR3 has 15 amino acids. The CDR3: CASSSPQVSYNEQFF. DNA of the CDR3: TGTGCCAGCAGCAGCCCACAGGTCTCCTACAATGAGCAGTTCTTC.

The chain carries TRBV29-1 and TRBJ2-1; possible D gene TRBD2, 5 bases. Trimming stripped 8 bases from V and 8 bases from J, with 13 bases between. The CDR3 covers 11 residues. The germline gives CDR1 SQVTM, CDR2 ANQGSEA. CDR3 nucleotide sequence: TGCAGCACGGCCCGAGGGCATGAGCAGTTCTTC. Amino acid sequence: CSTARGHEQFF.

The chain has TRBV6-6 and TRBJ2-1; no clear D. This CDR3 is built from 14 residues. Deletions cut 7 bases from V and 9 bases from J, with 19 bases between. Germline V lookup: CDR1 MNHNY, CDR2 SVGAGI (reference sequence). In DNA, the CDR3 is TGTGCCAGCACCCCCTCCCAGCCGGGTGTTGAGCAGTTCTTC. Encoded protein: CASTPSQPGVEQFF.

This chain connects TRBV4-1 to TRBJ1-1; 8 nucleotides align to TRBD1. J lost 0 bases, V lost 3 bases, and 3 bases had no gene match. The CDR3 extends over 15 amino acids. Germline V lookup: CDR1 MGHRA, CDR2 YSYEKL. The DNA for the CDR3 is TGCGCCAGCAGCCACCAGGACAGGGTGAACACTGAAGCTTTCTTT. It encodes CASSHQDRVNTEAFF.

V gene TRBV6-5 combines with J gene TRBJ1-2, with D possibly being TRBD1 (6 bases). The germline V gene has CDR1 MNHEY and CDR2 SVGAGI. V was trimmed by 0 bases and J by 5 bases, leaving 13 bases between them. The CDR3 runs to 15 residues. In DNA form, the CDR3 reads TGTGCCAGCAGTTACTCCCGGACAGTAGGGTATGGCTACACCTTC. Translated: CASSYSRTVGYGYTF.

V is TRBV11-3 and J is TRBJ2-3; tentative D call: TRBD2 (6 bases). The germline gives CDR1 SGHNT, CDR2 YENEEA. This CDR3 contains 17 residues. The germline V and J ends were trimmed by 1 base and 2 bases, with 16 bases remaining between them. CDR3 protein: CASSLAIASENTDTQYF. CDR3 nucleotides: TGTGCCAGCAGCTTAGCTATAGCTAGCGAGAACACAGATACGCAGTATTTT. The full variable domain, completed using reference TRBV11-3 and TRBJ2-3, is EAGVVQSPRYKIIEKKQPVAFWCNPISGHNTLYWYLQNLGQGPELLIRYENEEAVDDSQLPKDRFSAERLKGVDSTLKIQPAELGDSAVYLCASSLAIASENTDTQYFGPGTRLTVL.